Reported below is one TCR beta chain. This entry comes from a study of Graves' ophthalmopathy and Graves' hyperthyroidism. The authors amplified TCR beta CDR3 regions, and they did so from RNA transcripts for repertoire sequencing. In the first round, RT-PCR was carried out with HTBI primers, and a multiplex PCR formed the second round. TCRdb reanalysed the multiplex PCR reads using MiXCR and keeps one entry per CDR3 protein. The data hold approximately 700,000 distinct CDR3 sequences, with roughly 40% observed a single time. This CDR3 has 16 amino acids. Germline CDR1 is KGHDR and CDR2 is SFDVKD. With V trimmed by 3 bases and J by 5 bases, 8 bases remained unmatched.

The sequenced sample was peripheral blood. The rearrangement links TRBV24-1 to TRBJ1-4; 7 bases line up with TRBD1. This clonotype was obtained from an adult man with Graves' ophthalmopathy. CDR3 coding DNA: TGTGCCACCAGTGATGAGGGGGCGCAGTACAATGAAAAACTGTTTTTT. It is translated as CATSDEGAQYNEKLFF.